This TCR beta chain was obtained from a study of blood T cell repertoires in COVID-19. Study processing details: Amplifying reference gene primers gave estimates of nucleated cell counts. Repertoires were generated with immunoSEQ multiplex PCR, while TCRdb's copy carries only in-frame clones and drops some. V and J calls and clone size are as listed in that table; D and trimming were resolved from the DNA. The data show roughly 79,000 clones, 84% seen once. Per germline, CDR1 SGHRS and CDR2 YFSETQ. Trimming removed 4 bases at V and 2 bases at J, with 13 bases between. The CDR3 has 14 amino acids. Sequencing used peripheral blood. The chain joins TRBV5-1 to TRBJ2-7; perhaps TRBD1 as D (6 bases). The TCR comes from a man in his forties or fifties with acute or convalescent COVID-19. The CDR3 here is CASSATRTAYEQYF. The DNA of the CDR3 is TGCGCCAGCAGCGCAACACGGACAGCCTACGAGCAGTACTTC.